This T cell receptor beta chain was identified during a study of blood T cell repertoires in COVID-19. Study-level background: Both acute and convalescent COVID-19 samples were obtained from the United States, Italy and Spain. T cells, B-cell-depleted T cells, or PBMCs provided the cDNA or gDNA that served as material.

V gave up 6 bases and J gave up 5 bases; unmatched junction bases: 5. The CDR3 is 13 amino acids. Original handling: Quantification of nucleated cells was approximated via reference gene primer amplification. Profiled with immunoSEQ multiplex PCR; TCRdb holds only in-frame clones, not every one. That table gives V, J and clone size, and the DNA gave D and trimming. Of more than 100,000 clones listed, approximately 84% were seen once; the top ten hold approximately 17%. This clone was observed once. The rearrangement uses TRBV12-3 or TRBV12-4 and TRBJ2-7; TRBD1 matches at 9 bases. The receptor was derived from an elderly woman with acute or convalescent COVID-19. The material sequenced was peripheral blood. The CDR3, as DNA: TGTGCCAGCAGCCAAACAGGGGGCAACGAGCAGTACTTC. Protein product: CASSQTGGNEQYF.